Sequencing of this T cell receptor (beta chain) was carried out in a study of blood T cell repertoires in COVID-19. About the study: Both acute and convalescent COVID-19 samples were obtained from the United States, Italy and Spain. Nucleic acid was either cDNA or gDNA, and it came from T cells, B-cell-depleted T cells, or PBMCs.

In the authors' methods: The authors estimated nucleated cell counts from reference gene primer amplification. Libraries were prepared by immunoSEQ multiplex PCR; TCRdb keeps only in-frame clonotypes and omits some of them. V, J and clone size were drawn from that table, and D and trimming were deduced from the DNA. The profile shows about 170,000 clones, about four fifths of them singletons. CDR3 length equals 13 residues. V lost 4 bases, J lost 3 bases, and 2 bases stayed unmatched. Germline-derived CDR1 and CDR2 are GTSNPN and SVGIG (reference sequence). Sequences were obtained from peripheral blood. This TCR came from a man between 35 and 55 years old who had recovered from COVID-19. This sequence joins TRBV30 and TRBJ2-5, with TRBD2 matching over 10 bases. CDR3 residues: CAWNSGGKETQYF. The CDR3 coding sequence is TGTGCCTGGAATAGCGGGGGGAAAGAGACCCAGTACTTC. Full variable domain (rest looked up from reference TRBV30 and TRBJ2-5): SQTIHQWPATLVQPVGSPLSLECTVEGTSNPNLYWYRQAAGRGLQLLFYSVGIGQISSEVPQNLSASRPQDRQFILSSKKLLLSDSGFYLCAWNSGGKETQYFGPGTRLLVL.